This T cell receptor (beta chain) was obtained from a study of blood T cell repertoires in COVID-19. Study-wide background: T cells, B-cell-depleted T cells, or PBMCs provided the cDNA or gDNA that served as material.

Patients in Seattle were enrolled during active infection, then followed longitudinally. Generated by immunoSEQ multiplex PCR, the TCRdb table keeps only in-frame clones and is missing some. The data show over 60,000 clones, approximately 80% seen once. Germline CDR1 and CDR2: SNHLY and FYNNEI. V was pared by 3 bases and J by 1 base, with 10 bases between. This CDR3 is 16 amino acids long. The receptor was derived from a man aged 50 to 59 with COVID-19, enrolled during active disease. The V gene is TRBV2, the J gene TRBJ2-6; a weak D match, TRBD2 (5 bases). The sequenced sample was peripheral blood. The DNA of the CDR3 is TGTGCCAGCAGTGACTCGGGGTTTTCTGGGGCCAACGTCCTGACTTTC. Amino acids: CASSDSGFSGANVLTF.